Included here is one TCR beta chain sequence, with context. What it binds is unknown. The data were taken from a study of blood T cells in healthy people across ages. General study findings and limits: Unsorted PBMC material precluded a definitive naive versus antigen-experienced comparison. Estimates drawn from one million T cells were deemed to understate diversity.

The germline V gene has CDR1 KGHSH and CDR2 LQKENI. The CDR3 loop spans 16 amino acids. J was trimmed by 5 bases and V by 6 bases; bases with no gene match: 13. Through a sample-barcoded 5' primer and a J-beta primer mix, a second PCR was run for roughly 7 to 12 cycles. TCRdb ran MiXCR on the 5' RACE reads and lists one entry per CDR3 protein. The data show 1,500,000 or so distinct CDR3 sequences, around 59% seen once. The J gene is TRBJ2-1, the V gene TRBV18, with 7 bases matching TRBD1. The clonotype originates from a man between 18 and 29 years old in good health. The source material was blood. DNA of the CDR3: TGTGCCAGCTCCCGAGAGGGGGTGACAGGGAACAATGAGCAGTTCTTC. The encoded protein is CASSREGVTGNNEQFF.